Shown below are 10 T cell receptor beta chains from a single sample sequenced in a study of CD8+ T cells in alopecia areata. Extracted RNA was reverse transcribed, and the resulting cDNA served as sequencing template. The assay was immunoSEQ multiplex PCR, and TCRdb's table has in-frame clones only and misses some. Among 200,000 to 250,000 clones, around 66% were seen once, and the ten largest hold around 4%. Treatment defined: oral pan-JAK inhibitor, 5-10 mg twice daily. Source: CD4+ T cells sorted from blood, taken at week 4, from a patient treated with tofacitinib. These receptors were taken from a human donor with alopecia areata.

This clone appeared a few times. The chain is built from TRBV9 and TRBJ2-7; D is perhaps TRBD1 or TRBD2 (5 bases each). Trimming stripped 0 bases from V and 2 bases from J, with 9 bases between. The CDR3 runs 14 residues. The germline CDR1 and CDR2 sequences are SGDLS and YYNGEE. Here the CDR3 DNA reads TGTGCCAGCAGCGTAGGAGGGGTGACCTACGAGCAGTACTTC. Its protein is CASSVGGVTYEQYF.

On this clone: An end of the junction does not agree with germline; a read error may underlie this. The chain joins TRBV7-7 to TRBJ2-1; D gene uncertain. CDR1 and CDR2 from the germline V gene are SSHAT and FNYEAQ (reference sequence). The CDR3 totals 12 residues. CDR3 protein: CASSTGVGEQFF. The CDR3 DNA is TGTGCTAGCAGCACCGGCGTGGGAGAGCAGTTCTTC.

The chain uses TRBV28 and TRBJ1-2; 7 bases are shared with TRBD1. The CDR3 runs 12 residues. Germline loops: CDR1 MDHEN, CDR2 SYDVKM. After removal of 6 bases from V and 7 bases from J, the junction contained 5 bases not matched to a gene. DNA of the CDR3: TGTGCCAGCAGAAGACAGGGCGGTGGCTACACCTTC. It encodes CASRRQGGGYTF.

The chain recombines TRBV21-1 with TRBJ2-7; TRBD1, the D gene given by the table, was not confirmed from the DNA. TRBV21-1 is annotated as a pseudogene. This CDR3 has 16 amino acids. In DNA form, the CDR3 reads TGTGCCAGCAGCTCAAGATCCGGGACAGGGGGCAACGAGCAGTACTTC. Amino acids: CASSSRSGTGGNEQYF.

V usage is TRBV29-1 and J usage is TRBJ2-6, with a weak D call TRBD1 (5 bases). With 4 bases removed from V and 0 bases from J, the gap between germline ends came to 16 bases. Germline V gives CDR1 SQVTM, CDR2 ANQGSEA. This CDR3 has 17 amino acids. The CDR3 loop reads CSVADTLGLSGANVLTF. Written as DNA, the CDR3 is TGCAGCGTTGCGGACACCTTGGGGCTCTCTGGGGCCAACGTCCTGACTTTC.

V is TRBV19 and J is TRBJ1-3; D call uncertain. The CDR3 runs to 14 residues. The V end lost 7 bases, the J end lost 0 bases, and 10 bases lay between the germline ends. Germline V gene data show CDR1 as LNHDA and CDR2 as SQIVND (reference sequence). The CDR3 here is CASMAGSSGNTIYF. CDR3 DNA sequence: TGTGCCAGTATGGCGGGGAGCTCTGGAAACACCATATATTTT.

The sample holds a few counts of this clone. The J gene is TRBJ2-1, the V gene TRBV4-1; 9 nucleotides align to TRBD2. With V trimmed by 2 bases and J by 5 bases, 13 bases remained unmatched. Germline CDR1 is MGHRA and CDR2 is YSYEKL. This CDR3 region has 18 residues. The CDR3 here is CASSQPPAFLAGDNEQFF. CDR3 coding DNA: TGCGCCAGCAGCCAACCCCCCGCGTTCTTAGCGGGGGACAATGAGCAGTTCTTC.

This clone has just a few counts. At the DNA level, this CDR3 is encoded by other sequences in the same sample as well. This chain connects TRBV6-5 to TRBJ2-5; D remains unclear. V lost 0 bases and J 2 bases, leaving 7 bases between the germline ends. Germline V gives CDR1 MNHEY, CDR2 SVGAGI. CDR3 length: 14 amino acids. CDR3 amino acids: CASSYSYRQETQYF. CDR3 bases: TGTGCCAGCAGTTACTCGTACAGACAAGAGACCCAGTACTTC.

The CDR3 here is CASSRGPSSYNEQFF. CDR3 nucleotide sequence: TGTGCCAGCAGCCGGGGGCCGAGCTCCTACAATGAGCAGTTCTTC. This sequence joins TRBV9 and TRBJ2-1; either TRBD1 or TRBD2 may fit D (6 bases each). The CDR3 has 15 residues. Germline assignment: CDR1 SGDLS and CDR2 YYNGEE. The V end was cut by 4 bases, the J end by 0 bases, with 11 bases between. The whole variable domain, remainder taken from reference TRBV9 and TRBJ2-1, is DSGVTQTPKHLITATGQRVTLRCSPRSGDLSVYWYQQSLDQGLQFLIQYYNGEERAKGNILERFSAQQFPDLHSELNLSSLELGDSALYFCASSRGPSSYNEQFFGPGTRLTVL.

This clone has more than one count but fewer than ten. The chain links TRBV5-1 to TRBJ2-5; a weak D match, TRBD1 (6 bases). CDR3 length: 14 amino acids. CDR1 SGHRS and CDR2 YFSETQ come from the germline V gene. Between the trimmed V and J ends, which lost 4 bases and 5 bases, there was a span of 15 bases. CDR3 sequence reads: CASSPGQRSETQYF. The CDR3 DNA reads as TGCGCCAGCAGCCCGGGACAACGCAGCGAGACCCAGTACTTC.